This TCR beta chain derives from a study of T cell repertoires in cytomegalovirus infection. Study overall: Carrying CMV and the relevant HLA type showed in public TCR beta signatures. Findings and caveats of the study: Clonotypes of TCR beta that were HLA-C-restricted and CMV-specific dominated the ex vivo response.

This clonotype was seen at least ten times. Antigen: not known. One entry per CDR3 protein, called by TCRdb with MiXCR from the reads. In the table there are hundreds of thousands of distinct CDR3 sequences, roughly 33% of which are singletons. This sequence originates from a human donor in good health (CMV status not recorded). Some clones in this sample may be carry-over from other donors' samples. The material was cultured PBMCs, obtained from culture after CMV antigen stimulation.

CDR3 nucleotide sequence: TGTGCCAGCACCCTACAGGCTCCCTTTGGCGAGCAGTACTTC. Protein product: CASTLQAPFGEQYF. The V call is TRBV7-2, the J call TRBJ2-7; D might be TRBD1 (5 bases). The CDR3 totals 14 residues. V was clipped by 7 bases and J by 6 bases, with 19 bases between them. Germline CDR1 and CDR2: SGHTA and FQGNSA.